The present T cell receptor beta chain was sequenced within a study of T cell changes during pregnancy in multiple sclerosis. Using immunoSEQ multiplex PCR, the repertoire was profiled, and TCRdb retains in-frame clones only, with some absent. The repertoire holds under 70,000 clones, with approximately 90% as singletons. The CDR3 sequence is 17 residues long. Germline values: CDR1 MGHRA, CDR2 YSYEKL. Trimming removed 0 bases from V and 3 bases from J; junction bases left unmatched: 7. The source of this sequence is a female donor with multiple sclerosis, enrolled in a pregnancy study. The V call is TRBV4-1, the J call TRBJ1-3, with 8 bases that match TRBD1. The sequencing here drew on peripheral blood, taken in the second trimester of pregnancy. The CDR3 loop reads CASSQDRQGAFGNTIYF. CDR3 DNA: TGCGCCAGCAGCCAAGATCGGCAGGGGGCGTTTGGAAACACCATATATTTT.